This T cell receptor beta chain was captured by sequencing in a study of T-cell reconstitution after alpha-beta-depleted transplantation in children (dated by TCRdb to about 2016). With respect to the entire study: The study quantitatively tracked T-cell immune reconstitution after TCRalphabeta/CD19-depleted allogeneic hematopoietic cell transplantation in children using TCR repertoire profiling. What the work shows at the level of the full study, not this receptor alone: The high TCRbeta diversity at day 60 in some patients was ascribed to recipient T cells and intrathymic progenitors that had survived conditioning. Hyperexpanded clone frequencies declined over subsequent months; after one year, T-cell counts and TCRbeta diversity were mostly attributed to newly produced T cells. The apparently early recovery of alphabetaT-cell counts about two months after transplant reportedly depended on only several hundred rapidly expanded clones that came from non-depleted graft cells.

The label giving this sample's treatment or condition can be read as: allogeneic hematopoietic cell transplantation with graft depleted of TCRalphabeta T cells and CD19 B cells. TCRalphabeta/CD19-depleted allogeneic hematopoietic cell grafts were given to the transplant recipients, all of whom were children. The method behind the library was PCR. This sample was sequenced with an Illumina HiSeq 2500. TCR library preparation used molecular barcoding, with unique molecular identifiers applied to normalize quantification of the TCRbeta repertoire. TCRdb applied fastp at Q25 and MiXCR to the public reads, then kept only in-frame beta chains. Identical CDR3 protein sequences are pooled into one entry, listed with their most common genes and DNA. The sample table shows under 250,000 distinct CDR3 sequences, and approximately 6.3% are seen once. The ten biggest clones cover around 5% of the sample. From the germline V gene (reference sequence), CDR1 is DFQATT and CDR2 is SNEGSKA. The CDR3 sequence holds 15 residues, the cysteine and phenylalanine included. Only CDR3 DNA remains: 45 bases, in frame from the first base. Cut back by 1 base and 7 bases, the V and J ends lie 19 bases apart.

With regard to this clonotype: It lacks a known antigen. No quality values exist for individual bases; no much larger clone is one base distant.

The sample in question was PBMCs, obtained before TCRalphabeta/CD19-depleted stem cell transplant. This chain joins TRBV20-1 to TRBJ1-1, with TRBD1 tentatively as D gene (5 bases match). The source is a boy younger than 10 with acute lymphoblastic leukemia, due to receive a stem cell transplant. CDR3 region: CSARVLGGTGGEAFF. At the DNA level, the sequence is TGCAGTGCTAGAGTTTTGGGTGGTACAGGTGGTGAAGCTTTCTTT.